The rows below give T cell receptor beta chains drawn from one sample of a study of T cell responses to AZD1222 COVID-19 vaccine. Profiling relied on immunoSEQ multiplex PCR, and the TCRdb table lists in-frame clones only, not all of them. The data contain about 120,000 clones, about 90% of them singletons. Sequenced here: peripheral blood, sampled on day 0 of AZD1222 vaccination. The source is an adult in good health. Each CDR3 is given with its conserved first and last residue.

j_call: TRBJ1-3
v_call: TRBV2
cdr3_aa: CASRGGTLSGNTIYF

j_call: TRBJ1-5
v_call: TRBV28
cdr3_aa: CASSLRLNQPQHF

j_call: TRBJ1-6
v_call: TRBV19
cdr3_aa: CASQRRQGASYNSPLHF

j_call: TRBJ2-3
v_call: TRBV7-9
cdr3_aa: CASSLLSDTQYF

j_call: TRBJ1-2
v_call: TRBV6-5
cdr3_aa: CASSYSGGGYTF

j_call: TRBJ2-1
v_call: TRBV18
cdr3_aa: CASARGNNEQFF

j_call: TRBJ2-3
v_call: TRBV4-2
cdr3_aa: CASSRPGGTDTQYF

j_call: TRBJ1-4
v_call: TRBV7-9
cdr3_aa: CASTLISTGVTNEKLFF

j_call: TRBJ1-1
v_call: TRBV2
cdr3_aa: CASRPVRPGTEAFF

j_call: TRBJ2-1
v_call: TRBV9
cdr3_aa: CASILKGDEQFF

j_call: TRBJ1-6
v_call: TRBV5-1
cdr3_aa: CASSLDGGNSPLHF

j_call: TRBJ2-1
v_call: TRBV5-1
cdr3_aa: CASSLTVTNEQFF

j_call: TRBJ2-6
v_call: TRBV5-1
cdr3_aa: CASSLIPSGANVLTF

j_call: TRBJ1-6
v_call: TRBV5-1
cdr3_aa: CASSWSSFGSPLHF

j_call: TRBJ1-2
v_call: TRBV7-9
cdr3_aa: CASSSDRGYGYTF

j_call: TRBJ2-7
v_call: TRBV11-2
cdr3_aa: CASSFSPSPREQYF

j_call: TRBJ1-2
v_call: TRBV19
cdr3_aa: CASTQPRWGDYGYTF

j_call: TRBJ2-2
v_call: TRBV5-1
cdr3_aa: CASSLEGGTGELFF

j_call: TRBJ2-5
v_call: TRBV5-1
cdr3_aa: CASSRETRETQYF

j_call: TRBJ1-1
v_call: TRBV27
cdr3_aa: CATLIGEAFF

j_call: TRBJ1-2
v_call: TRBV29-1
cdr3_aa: CSVEDRGRNYGYTF

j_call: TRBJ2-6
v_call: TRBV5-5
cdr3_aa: CASGLRAGANVLTF

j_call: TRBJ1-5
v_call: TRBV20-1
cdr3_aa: CSASVGRGKYPQHF

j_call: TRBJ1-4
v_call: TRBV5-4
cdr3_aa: CASSLGRGEKLFF

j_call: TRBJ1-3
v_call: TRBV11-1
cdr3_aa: CASTGGFLGNTIYF

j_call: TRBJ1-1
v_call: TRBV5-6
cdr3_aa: CASSHWARSNTEAFF

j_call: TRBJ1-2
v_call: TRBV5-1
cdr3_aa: CASSYARGPYGYTF

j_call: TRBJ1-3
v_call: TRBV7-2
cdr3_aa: CASSPSRTRPGGNTIYF

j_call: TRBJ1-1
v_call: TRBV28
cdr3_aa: CAAMSRAHTEAFF

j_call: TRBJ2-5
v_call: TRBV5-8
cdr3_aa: CASSSGAGTRLPETQYF

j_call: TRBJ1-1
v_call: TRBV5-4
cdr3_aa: CASSLEAVNTEAFF

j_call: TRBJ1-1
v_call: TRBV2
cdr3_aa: CASSLRETDTEAFF